This T cell receptor beta chain was recovered during a study of early T cells in non-severe SARS-CoV-2 infection. Using its own MiXCR run on the 5' RACE reads, TCRdb lists one record per CDR3 protein. The sample shows around 37,000 distinct CDR3 sequences, approximately 9.2% of them seen only once. A single count supports this clonotype. The antigen remains unidentified. General study results and limits: Anti-spike CD8 specificities were favored by VDJdb matching, whose results missed private and CD4 specificities.

There are 15 residues in the CDR3. The V gene's germline CDR1 is ENHRY and CDR2 SYGVKD. The V gene end was trimmed by 5 bases and the J gene end by 6 bases; junction bases not matched to a gene: 8. Source material: whole blood. The receptor was derived from an adult who was a healthcare worker with PCR-confirmed SARS-CoV-2 infection or an uninfected control (not recorded which). The V call is TRBV10-3, the J call TRBJ1-5, with 9 bases lining up with TRBD1. The CDR3 here is CAISLDRGDSQPQHF. CDR3 coding DNA: TGTGCCATCAGTCTGGACAGGGGTGATAGTCAGCCCCAGCATTTT.